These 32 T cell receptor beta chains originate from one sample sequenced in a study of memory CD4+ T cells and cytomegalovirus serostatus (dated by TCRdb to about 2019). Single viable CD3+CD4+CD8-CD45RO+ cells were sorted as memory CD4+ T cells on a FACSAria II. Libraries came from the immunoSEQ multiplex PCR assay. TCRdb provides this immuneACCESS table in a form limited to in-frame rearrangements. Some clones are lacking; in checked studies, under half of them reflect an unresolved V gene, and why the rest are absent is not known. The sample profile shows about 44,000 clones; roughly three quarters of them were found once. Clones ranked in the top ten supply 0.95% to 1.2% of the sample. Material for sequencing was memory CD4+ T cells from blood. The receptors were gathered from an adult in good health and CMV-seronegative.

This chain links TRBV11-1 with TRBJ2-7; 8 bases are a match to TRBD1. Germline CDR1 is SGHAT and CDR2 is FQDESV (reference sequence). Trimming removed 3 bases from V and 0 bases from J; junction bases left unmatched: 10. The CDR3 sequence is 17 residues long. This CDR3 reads CASSFGPNRGSSYEQYF. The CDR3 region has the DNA TGTGCCAGCAGCTTTGGCCCAAACAGGGGGAGCTCCTACGAGCAGTACTTC. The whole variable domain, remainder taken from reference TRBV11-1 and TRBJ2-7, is EAEVAQSPRYKITEKSQAVAFWCDPISGHATLYWYRQILGQGPELLVQFQDESVVDDSQLPKDRFSAERLKGVDSTLKIQPAELGDSAMYLCASSFGPNRGSSYEQYFGPGTRLTVT.

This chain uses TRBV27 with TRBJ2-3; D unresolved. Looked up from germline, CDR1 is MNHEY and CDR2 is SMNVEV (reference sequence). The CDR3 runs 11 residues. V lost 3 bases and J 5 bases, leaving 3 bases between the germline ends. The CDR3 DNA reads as TGTGCCAGCAGTTTGAGAGATACGCAGTATTTT. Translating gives CASSLRDTQYF.

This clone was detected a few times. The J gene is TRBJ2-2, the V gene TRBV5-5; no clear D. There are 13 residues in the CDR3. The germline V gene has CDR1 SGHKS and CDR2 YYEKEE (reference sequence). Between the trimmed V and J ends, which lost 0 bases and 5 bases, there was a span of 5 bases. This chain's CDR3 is CASSLDGTGELFF. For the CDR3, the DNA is TGTGCCAGCAGCTTGGATGGAACCGGGGAGCTGTTTTTT.

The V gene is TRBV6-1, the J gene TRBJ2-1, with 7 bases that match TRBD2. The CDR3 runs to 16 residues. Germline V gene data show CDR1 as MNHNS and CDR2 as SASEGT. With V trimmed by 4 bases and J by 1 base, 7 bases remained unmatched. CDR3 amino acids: CASSGRPGLSYNEQFF. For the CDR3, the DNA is TGTGCCAGCAGTGGACGACCGGGACTATCCTACAATGAGCAGTTCTTC.

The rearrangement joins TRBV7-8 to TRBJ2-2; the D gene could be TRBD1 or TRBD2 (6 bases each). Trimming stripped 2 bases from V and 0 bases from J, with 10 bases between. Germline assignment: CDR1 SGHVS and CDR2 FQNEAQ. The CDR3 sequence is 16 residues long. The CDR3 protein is CASSLFGGANTGELFF. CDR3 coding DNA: TGTGCCAGCAGCTTATTCGGGGGCGCGAACACCGGGGAGCTGTTTTTT.

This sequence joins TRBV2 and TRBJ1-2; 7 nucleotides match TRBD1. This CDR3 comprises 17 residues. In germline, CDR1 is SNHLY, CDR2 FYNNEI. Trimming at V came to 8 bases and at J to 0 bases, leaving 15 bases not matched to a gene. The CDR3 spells CASFGQGEPLANYGYTF. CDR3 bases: TGTGCCAGCTTTGGGCAGGGGGAACCATTAGCTAACTATGGCTACACCTTC.

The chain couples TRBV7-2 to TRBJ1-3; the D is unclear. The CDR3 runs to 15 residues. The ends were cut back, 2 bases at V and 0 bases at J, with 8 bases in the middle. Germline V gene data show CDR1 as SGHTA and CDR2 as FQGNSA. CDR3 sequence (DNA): TGTGCCAGCAGCTTAATGACAAGCTCTGGAAACACCATATATTTT. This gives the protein CASSLMTSSGNTIYF.

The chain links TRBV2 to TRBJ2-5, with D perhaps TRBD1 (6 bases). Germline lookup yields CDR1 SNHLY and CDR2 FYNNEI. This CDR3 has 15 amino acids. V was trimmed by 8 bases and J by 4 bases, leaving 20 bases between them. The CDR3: CASGGVGGTSETQYF. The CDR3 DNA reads TGTGCCAGCGGGGGAGTGGGTGGGACATCAGAGACCCAGTACTTC.

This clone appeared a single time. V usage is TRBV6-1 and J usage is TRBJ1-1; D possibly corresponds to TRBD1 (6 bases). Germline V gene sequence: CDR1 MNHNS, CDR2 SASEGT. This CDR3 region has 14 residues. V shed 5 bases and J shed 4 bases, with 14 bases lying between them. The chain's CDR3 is CASSPIQGSTEAFF. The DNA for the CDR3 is TGTGCCAGCAGTCCGATTCAGGGGAGCACTGAAGCTTTCTTT.

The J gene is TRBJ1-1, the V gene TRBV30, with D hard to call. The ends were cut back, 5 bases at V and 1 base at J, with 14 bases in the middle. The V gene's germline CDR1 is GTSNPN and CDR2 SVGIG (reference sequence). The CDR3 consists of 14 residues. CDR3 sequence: CAWALTVGNTEAFF. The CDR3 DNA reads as TGTGCCTGGGCCCTAACCGTGGGGAACACTGAAGCTTTCTTT.

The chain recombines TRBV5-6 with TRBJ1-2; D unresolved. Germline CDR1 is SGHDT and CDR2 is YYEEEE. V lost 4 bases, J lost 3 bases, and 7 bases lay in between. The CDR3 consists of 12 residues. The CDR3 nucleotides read TGTGCCAGCAGCCCCGGACACTATGGCTACACCTTC. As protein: CASSPGHYGYTF. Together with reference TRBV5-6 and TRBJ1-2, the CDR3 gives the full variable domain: DAGVTQSPTHLIKTRGQQVTLRCSPKSGHDTVSWYQQALGQGPQFIFQYYEEEERQRGNFPDRFSGHQFPNYSSELNVNALLLGDSALYLCASSPGHYGYTFGSGTRLTVV.

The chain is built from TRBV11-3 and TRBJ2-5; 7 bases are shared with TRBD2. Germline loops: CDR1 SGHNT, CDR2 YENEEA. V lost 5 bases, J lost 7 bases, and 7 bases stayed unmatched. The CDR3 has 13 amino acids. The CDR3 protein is CASSIGLVSTQYF. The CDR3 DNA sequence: TGTGCCAGCAGCATTGGACTAGTCTCGACCCAGTACTTC.

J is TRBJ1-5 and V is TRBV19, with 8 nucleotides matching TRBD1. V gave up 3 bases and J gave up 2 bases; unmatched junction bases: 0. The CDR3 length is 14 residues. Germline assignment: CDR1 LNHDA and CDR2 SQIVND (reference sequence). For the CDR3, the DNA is TGTGCCAGTAGTATGACAGGGGGCAATCAGCCCCAGCATTTT. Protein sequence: CASSMTGGNQPQHF.

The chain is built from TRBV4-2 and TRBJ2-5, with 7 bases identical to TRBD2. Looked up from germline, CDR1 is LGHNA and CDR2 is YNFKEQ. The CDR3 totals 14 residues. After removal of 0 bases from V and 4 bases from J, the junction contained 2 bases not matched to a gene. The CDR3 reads CASSQDWGGETQYF. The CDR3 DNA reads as TGTGCCAGCAGCCAAGATTGGGGGGGAGAGACCCAGTACTTC.

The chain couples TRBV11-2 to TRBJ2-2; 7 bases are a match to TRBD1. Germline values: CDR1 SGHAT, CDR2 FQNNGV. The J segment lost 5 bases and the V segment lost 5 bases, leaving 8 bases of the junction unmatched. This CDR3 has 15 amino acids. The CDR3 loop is CASSPADRMTGELFF. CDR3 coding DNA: TGTGCCAGCAGCCCCGCGGACAGGATGACCGGGGAGCTGTTTTTT.

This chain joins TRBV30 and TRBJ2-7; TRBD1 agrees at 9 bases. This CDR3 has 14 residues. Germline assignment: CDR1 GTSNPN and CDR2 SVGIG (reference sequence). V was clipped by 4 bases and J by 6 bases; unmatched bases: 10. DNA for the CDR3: TGTGCCTGGAAGGCCCGGACAGGGGTGGGCGAGCAGTACTTC. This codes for CAWKARTGVGEQYF.

CDR3 sequence (DNA): TGTGCCAGCAAAGAAGGGACTAGCGCCCCTTACGAGCAGTACTTC. Protein: CASKEGTSAPYEQYF. The chain links TRBV2 to TRBJ2-7, with 10 bases fitting TRBD2. CDR1 SNHLY and CDR2 FYNNEI come from the germline V gene. This CDR3 region has 15 residues. Trimming at V came to 7 bases and at J to 4 bases, leaving 10 bases not matched to a gene.

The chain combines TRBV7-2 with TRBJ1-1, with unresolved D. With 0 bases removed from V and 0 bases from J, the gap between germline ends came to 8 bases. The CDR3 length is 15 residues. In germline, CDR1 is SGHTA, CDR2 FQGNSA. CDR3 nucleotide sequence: TGTGCCAGCAGCTTAGCTGTCGGGTTGAACACTGAAGCTTTCTTT. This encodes CASSLAVGLNTEAFF.

CDR3 DNA sequence: TGTGCCAGCAGCGTAGGGCAGGGTGCAGAGACCCAGTACTTC. Residues: CASSVGQGAETQYF. The gene calls are TRBV9 and TRBJ2-5; tentative D call: TRBD1 (5 bases). The length of the CDR3 is 14 residues. Germline V CDR1 and CDR2: SGDLS, YYNGEE. Trimming shortened V by 0 bases and J by 4 bases, and 10 bases separated the two germline ends.

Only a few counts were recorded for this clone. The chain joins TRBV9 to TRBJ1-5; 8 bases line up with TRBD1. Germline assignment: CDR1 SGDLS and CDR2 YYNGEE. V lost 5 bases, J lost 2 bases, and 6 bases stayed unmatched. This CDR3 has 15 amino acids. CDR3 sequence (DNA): TGTGCCAGCAGTGGAGGACAGGGAGGCAATCAGCCCCAGCATTTT. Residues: CASSGGQGGNQPQHF.

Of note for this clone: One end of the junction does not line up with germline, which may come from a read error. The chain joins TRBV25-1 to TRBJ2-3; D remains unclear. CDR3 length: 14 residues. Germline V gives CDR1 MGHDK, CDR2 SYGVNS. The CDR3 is CASSDVGRADTRYF. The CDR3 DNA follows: TGTGCCAGCAGTGATGTAGGCCGCGCAGATACGCGGTATTTT.

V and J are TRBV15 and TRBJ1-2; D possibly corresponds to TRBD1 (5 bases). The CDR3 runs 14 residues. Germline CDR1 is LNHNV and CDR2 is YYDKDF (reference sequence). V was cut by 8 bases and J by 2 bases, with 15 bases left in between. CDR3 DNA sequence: TGTGCCACCGCCAAGGGACGGGTCAACTATGGCTACACCTTC. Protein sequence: CATAKGRVNYGYTF.

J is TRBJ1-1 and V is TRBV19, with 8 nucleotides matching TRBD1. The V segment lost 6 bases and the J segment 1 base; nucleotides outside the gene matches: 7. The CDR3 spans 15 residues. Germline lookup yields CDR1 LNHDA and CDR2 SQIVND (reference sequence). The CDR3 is CASRGTGKGNTEAFF. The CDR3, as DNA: TGTGCCAGTAGGGGGACAGGCAAAGGGAACACTGAAGCTTTCTTT.

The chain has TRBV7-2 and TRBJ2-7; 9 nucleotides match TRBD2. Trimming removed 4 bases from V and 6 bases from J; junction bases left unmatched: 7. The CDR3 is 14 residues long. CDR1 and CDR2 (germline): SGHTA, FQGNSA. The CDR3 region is CASSSQGLAREQYF. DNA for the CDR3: TGTGCCAGCAGCTCACAGGGACTAGCCCGCGAGCAGTACTTC.

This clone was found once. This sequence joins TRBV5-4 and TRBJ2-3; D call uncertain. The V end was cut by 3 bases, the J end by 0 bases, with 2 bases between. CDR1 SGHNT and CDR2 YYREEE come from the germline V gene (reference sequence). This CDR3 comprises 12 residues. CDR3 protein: CASSSSTDTQYF. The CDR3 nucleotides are TGTGCCAGCAGCTCCAGCACAGATACGCAGTATTTT.

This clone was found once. This CDR3 reads CASRLWANGATEAFF. DNA of the CDR3: TGTGCCAGTAGACTCTGGGCCAATGGGGCCACTGAAGCTTTCTTT. This chain links TRBV19 with TRBJ1-1; D may be TRBD1 (5 bases). The CDR3 runs to 15 residues. The germline V and J ends were trimmed by 6 bases and 4 bases, with 18 bases remaining between them. CDR1 is LNHDA and CDR2 is SQIVND in the germline V gene (reference sequence).

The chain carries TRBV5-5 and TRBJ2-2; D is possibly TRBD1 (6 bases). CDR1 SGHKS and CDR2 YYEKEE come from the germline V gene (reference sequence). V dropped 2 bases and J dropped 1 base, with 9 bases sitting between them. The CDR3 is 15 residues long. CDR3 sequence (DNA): TGTGCCAGCAGCTTAATACAGGGGAACACCGGGGAGCTGTTTTTT. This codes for CASSLIQGNTGELFF.

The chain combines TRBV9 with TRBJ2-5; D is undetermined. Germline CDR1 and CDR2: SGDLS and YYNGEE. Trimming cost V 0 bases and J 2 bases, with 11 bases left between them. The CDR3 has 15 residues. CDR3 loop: CASSVGSFPQETQYF. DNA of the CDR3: TGTGCCAGCAGCGTAGGTAGTTTCCCACAAGAGACCCAGTACTTC.

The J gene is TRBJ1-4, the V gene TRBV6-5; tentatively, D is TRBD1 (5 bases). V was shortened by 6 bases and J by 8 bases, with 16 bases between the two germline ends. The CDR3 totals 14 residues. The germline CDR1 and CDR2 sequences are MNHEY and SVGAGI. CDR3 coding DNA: TGTGCCAGCAGCCGGGGGGTCACTGGCGAAAAACTGTTTTTT. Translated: CASSRGVTGEKLFF.

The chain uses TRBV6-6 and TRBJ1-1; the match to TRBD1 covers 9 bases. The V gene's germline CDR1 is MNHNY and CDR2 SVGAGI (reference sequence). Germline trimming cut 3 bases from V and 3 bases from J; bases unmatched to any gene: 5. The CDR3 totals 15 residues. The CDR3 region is CASSYPGQGDTEAFF. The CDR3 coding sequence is TGTGCCAGCAGTTATCCGGGACAGGGAGACACTGAAGCTTTCTTT.

The CDR3 sequence is CASSPGVSYEQYF. In DNA form, the CDR3 reads TGTGCCAGCTCACCCGGAGTCAGCTACGAGCAGTACTTC. The V and J genes are TRBV18 and TRBJ2-7; D remains unclear. The CDR3 is 13 residues long. Per the germline V gene, CDR1 is KGHSH and CDR2 is LQKENI. V lost 3 bases and J lost 3, with 9 bases in between.

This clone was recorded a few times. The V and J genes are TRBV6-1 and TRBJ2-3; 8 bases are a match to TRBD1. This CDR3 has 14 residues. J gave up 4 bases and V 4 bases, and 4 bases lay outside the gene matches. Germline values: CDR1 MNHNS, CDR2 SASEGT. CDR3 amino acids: CASSGTGWADTQYF. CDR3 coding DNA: TGTGCCAGCAGTGGGACAGGGTGGGCAGATACGCAGTATTTT.